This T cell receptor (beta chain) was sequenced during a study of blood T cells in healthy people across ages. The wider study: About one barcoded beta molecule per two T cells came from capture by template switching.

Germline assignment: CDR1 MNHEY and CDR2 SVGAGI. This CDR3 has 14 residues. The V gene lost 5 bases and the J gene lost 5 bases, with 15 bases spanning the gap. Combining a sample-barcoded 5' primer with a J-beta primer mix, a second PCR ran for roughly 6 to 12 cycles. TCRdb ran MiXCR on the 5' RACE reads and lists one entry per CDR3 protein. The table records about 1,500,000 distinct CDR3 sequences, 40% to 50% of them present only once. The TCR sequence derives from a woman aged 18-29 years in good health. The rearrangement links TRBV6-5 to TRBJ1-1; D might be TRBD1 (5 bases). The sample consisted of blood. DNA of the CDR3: TGTGCCAGCAGTAGTCCCCCGGCAGGGACTGAAGCTTTCTTT. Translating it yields CASSSPPAGTEAFF.